This T cell receptor beta chain derives from a study of PD-1 blockade in classical Hodgkin lymphoma. This clone was picked up a small number of times. Its antigen is not identified. The method was immunoSEQ multiplex PCR; TCRdb's version includes in-frame clones alone and lacks a portion of them. The sample carries 98,000 or so clones, 89% recorded once. V was pared by 1 base and J by 5 bases, with 11 bases between. CDR1 is SEHNR and CDR2 is FQNEAQ in the germline V gene (reference sequence). The CDR3 is 14 residues long. Findings of the study overall: While CD8+ TCR diversity did not rise significantly by C4D1, CD4+ TCR diversity did.

Every patient experienced relapse after autologous stem cell transplantation, and brentuximab vedotin exposure varied. The sequencing used peripheral blood mononuclear cells (PBMCs), collected before the second cycle of nivolumab. The chain links TRBV7-9 to TRBJ1-2, with D unclear. The source is a human donor with classical Hodgkin lymphoma. The chain's CDR3 is CASSLDPGLYGYTF. The DNA for the CDR3 is TGTGCCAGCAGCTTAGATCCCGGACTATATGGCTACACCTTC.